Sequencing of this T cell receptor beta chain was carried out in a study of CD8 T cells in Susac syndrome. About the study: Intravenous immunoglobulin alone or corticosteroids were being given to patients with Susac syndrome at blood draw, unless they were therapy-naive. Points from the study as a whole: The number of Susac-specific public clones found was roughly 16 in total CD8+ repertoires and a few in CD8+ TEMRA repertoires.

Details on this clonotype: The antigen remains undetermined.

Germline V CDR1 and CDR2: MNHEY, SMNVEV (reference sequence). The CDR3 runs to 13 residues. V was shortened by 5 bases and J by 8 bases, with 13 bases between the two germline ends. The authors reverse transcribed roughly 0.5 to 1 ug RNA with random hexamers. Across 54 Vbeta and 13 Jbeta, immunoSEQ multiplex PCR amplified TCR beta CDR3. Using its own MiXCR run on the immunoSEQ multiplex PCR reads, TCRdb lists one record per CDR3 protein. Of 84,000 or so distinct CDR3 sequences listed, approximately 96% are singletons. Sequences were obtained from CD8+ T cells from PBMCs. The chain carries TRBV27 and TRBJ2-1; D is ambiguous. This sequence was found in a human donor with Susac syndrome. In DNA, the CDR3 is TGTGCCAGCAGTCCGCCGGGTGGCGATGAGCAGTTCTTC. Its protein is CASSPPGGDEQFF.